The 18 T cell receptor beta chains below all came from one sample that was sequenced in a study of blood T cell repertoires in COVID-19 (dated by TCRdb to the early 2020s). Libraries were constructed by the immunoSEQ multiplex PCR assay. This immuneACCESS table, as held by TCRdb, lists in-frame sequences with V and J called but not all clones. Of the missing ones, under half trace to an unresolved V gene in checked studies; the others have no known cause. This sample comprises roughly 160,000 clones, about four fifths of them detected only once. The ten largest clones represent roughly 1.9% of the sample. Sequenced sample: peripheral blood. The receptors originated from a woman of 80 years or more with acute or convalescent COVID-19.

The chain has TRBV7-9 and TRBJ1-2, with TRBD1 matching over 8 bases. J gave up 8 bases and V 4 bases, and 0 bases lay outside the gene matches. Germline loops: CDR1 SEHNR, CDR2 FQNEAQ (reference sequence). The CDR3 spans 11 residues. In DNA form, the CDR3 reads TGTGCCAGCAGCTCAGGGGGCGGCTACACCTTC. As protein: CASSSGGGYTF.

This rearrangement joins TRBV6-5 to TRBJ1-2, with 7 bases matching TRBD1. V lost 2 bases, J lost 4 bases, and 10 bases stayed unmatched. The CDR3 is 16 amino acids. The germline V gene encodes CDR1 MNHEY and CDR2 SVGAGI. In DNA form, the CDR3 reads TGTGCCAGCAGTTACCCGCAGGGGGTCGACTTCTATGGCTACACCTTC. Protein sequence: CASSYPQGVDFYGYTF.

V is TRBV9 and J is TRBJ2-1; 8 positions agree with TRBD2. After removal of 3 bases from V and 6 bases from J, the junction contained 5 bases not matched to a gene. This CDR3 contains 14 residues. Germline CDR1 is SGDLS and CDR2 is YYNGEE. The CDR3 DNA reads TGTGCCAGCAGCGGGATTGGGACTAGCAATGAGCAGTTCTTC. Translated: CASSGIGTSNEQFF.

This rearrangement joins TRBV10-2 to TRBJ2-5, with TRBD2 matching over 13 bases. With V trimmed by 9 bases and J by 5 bases, 6 bases remained unmatched. The CDR3 runs 14 residues. Germline loops: CDR1 WSHSY, CDR2 SAAADI. The CDR3 bases are TGCGCCAGTAAACTAGCGGGAGGGTCGGAGACCCAGTACTTC. This sequence encodes CASKLAGGSETQYF.

This clone was seen a handful of times. The rearrangement links TRBV7-2 to TRBJ1-5; the D is unclear. The germline CDR1 and CDR2 sequences are SGHTA and FQGNSA. The CDR3 is 15 residues long. Trimming shortened V by 1 base and J by 6 bases, and 13 bases separated the two germline ends. The CDR3 is CASSLGLGPGQPQHF. The CDR3 DNA follows: TGTGCCAGCAGCTTAGGGTTGGGTCCGGGTCAGCCCCAGCATTTT. Complete variable domain (other parts from reference TRBV7-2 and TRBJ1-5): GAGVSQSPSNKVTEKGKDVELRCDPISGHTALYWYRQSLGQGLEFLIYFQGNSAPDKSGLPSDRFSAERTGGSVSTLTIQRTQQEDSAVYLCASSLGLGPGQPQHFGDGTRLSIL.

The CDR3 loop reads CASSPPGWDSPLHF. As DNA, the CDR3 is TGTGCCAGCAGCCCCCCAGGATGGGATTCACCCCTCCACTTT. The chain has TRBV28 and TRBJ1-6; D is unresolved. V was cut by 6 bases and J by 8 bases, with 14 bases left in between. The germline CDR1 and CDR2 sequences are MDHEN and SYDVKM. The CDR3 is made up of 14 amino acids.

The CDR3 nucleotides are TGTGCTAGTGGTGGGCAGCGGGATGAGCAGTTCTTC. Protein sequence: CASGGQRDEQFF. The rearrangement uses TRBV12-5 and TRBJ2-1; a possible D gene is TRBD2 (6 bases). Trimming took off 5 bases at V and 8 bases at J, with 10 bases between the two ends. The CDR3 has 12 residues. In germline, CDR1 is LGHNT, CDR2 FRNRAP.

The chain is built from TRBV19 and TRBJ2-1, with D possibly being TRBD2 (5 bases). The CDR3 sequence is 15 residues long. Germline CDR1 reads LNHDA; CDR2 reads SQIVND (reference sequence). Trimming pared 6 bases from V and 5 bases from J, leaving 17 bases between. CDR3 nucleotides: TGTGCCAGTAGCCCCAACTCTAGGCGGGACAATGAGCAGTTCTTC. It yields the protein CASSPNSRRDNEQFF.

This clone was counted once. The genes are TRBV11-3 and TRBJ2-1; D may be TRBD2 (5 bases). Germline V lookup: CDR1 SGHNT, CDR2 YENEEA. V dropped 3 bases and J dropped 11 bases, with 8 bases sitting between them. The CDR3 runs 11 residues. The CDR3 DNA is TGTGCCAGCAGCTTCGACGGGAAGCAGTTCTTC. Its protein product is CASSFDGKQFF.

The genes are TRBV4-1 and TRBJ2-7; TRBD1 is a possible D gene (6 bases). The CDR3 consists of 13 residues. Trimming took off 3 bases at V and 1 base at J, with 7 bases between the two ends. Looked up from germline, CDR1 is MGHRA and CDR2 is YSYEKL. The CDR3 region has the DNA TGCGCCAGCAGCCAGAGGGGGTCCTACGAGCAGTACTTC. Its protein product is CASSQRGSYEQYF.

The chain employs TRBV5-1 and TRBJ2-3; perhaps TRBD2 as D (6 bases). Deletions cut 0 bases from V and 5 bases from J, with 13 bases between. CDR1 and CDR2 from the germline V gene are SGHRS and YFSETQ. This CDR3 is built from 15 residues. The CDR3 bases are TGCGCCAGCAGCTTGGTCGGTGTCGGGGGAGATACGCAGTATTTT. Residues: CASSLVGVGGDTQYF.

The rearrangement joins TRBV5-4 to TRBJ2-6; perhaps TRBD2 as D (5 bases). The CDR3 has 16 residues. Per the germline V gene, CDR1 is SGHNT and CDR2 is YYREEE (reference sequence). The ends were cut back, 3 bases at V and 0 bases at J, with 10 bases in the middle. CDR3 DNA: TGTGCCAGCAGCTGGACTGGAACCTCTGGGGCCAACGTCCTGACTTTC. Translated, it gives CASSWTGTSGANVLTF.

The chain recombines TRBV11-2 with TRBJ2-3; 10 positions agree with TRBD1. The germline V gene has CDR1 SGHAT and CDR2 FQNNGV. J gave up 2 bases and V 1 base, and 3 bases lay outside the gene matches. The CDR3 totals 16 residues. CDR3 loop: CASSLVGQGVTDTQYF. The CDR3 nucleotides are TGTGCCAGCAGCTTAGTTGGACAGGGGGTCACAGATACGCAGTATTTT. Full variable domain (outside the CDR3, taken from reference TRBV11-2 and TRBJ2-3): EAGVAQSPRYKIIEKRQSVAFWCNPISGHATLYWYQQILGQGPKLLIQFQNNGVVDDSQLPKDRFSAERLKGVDSTLKIQPAKLEDSAVYLCASSLVGQGVTDTQYFGPGTRLTVL.

The J gene is TRBJ1-5, the V gene TRBV6-2 or TRBV6-3, with 7 bases that match TRBD1. This CDR3 has 14 amino acids. V shed 5 bases and J 6 bases; nucleotides not matched to a gene: 7. The germline CDR1 and CDR2 sequences are MNHEY and SVGEGT. The CDR3 region has the DNA TGTGCCAGCAGTAAAACAGGGGATCGTCAGCCCCAGCATTTT. Protein product: CASSKTGDRQPQHF.

The V gene is TRBV27, the J gene TRBJ2-7; 9 positions agree with TRBD2. Germline assignment: CDR1 MNHEY and CDR2 SMNVEV (reference sequence). V was clipped by 4 bases and J by 6 bases; unmatched bases: 13. This CDR3 comprises 16 residues. CDR3 bases: TGTGCCAGCAGTTCGAACCGGGACGCGCGGGGGGGCGAGCAGTACTTC. The encoded protein is CASSSNRDARGGEQYF.

The chain joins TRBV5-1 to TRBJ1-1, with a weak D call TRBD1 (6 bases). V was pared by 0 bases and J by 7 bases, with 10 bases between. This CDR3 is built from 13 residues. Germline values: CDR1 SGHRS, CDR2 YFSETQ. The CDR3 DNA is TGCGCCAGCAGCTTGGGGACAGCCCGTGAAGCTTTCTTT. Its protein is CASSLGTAREAFF.

This clone was found many times. CDR3 residues: CASSLGLAPLREGSYEQYF. The CDR3 nucleotides are TGTGCCAGCAGCTTAGGGCTTGCCCCCCTCCGGGAGGGATCCTACGAGCAGTACTTC. The rearrangement joins TRBV7-8 to TRBJ2-7, with 8 bases identical to TRBD2. Germline CDR1 reads SGHVS; CDR2 reads FQNEAQ. V gave up 1 base and J gave up 1 base; unmatched junction bases: 15. The CDR3 consists of 19 residues.

This clone was seen just once. The chain links TRBV9 to TRBJ2-7; TRBD2 might be the D (5 bases). With 0 bases removed from V and 1 base from J, the gap between germline ends came to 8 bases. CDR1 and CDR2 (germline): SGDLS, YYNGEE. The CDR3 runs 14 residues. CDR3 loop: CASSVASGSYEQYF. The CDR3 DNA reads TGTGCCAGCAGCGTAGCCAGCGGATCCTACGAGCAGTACTTC.